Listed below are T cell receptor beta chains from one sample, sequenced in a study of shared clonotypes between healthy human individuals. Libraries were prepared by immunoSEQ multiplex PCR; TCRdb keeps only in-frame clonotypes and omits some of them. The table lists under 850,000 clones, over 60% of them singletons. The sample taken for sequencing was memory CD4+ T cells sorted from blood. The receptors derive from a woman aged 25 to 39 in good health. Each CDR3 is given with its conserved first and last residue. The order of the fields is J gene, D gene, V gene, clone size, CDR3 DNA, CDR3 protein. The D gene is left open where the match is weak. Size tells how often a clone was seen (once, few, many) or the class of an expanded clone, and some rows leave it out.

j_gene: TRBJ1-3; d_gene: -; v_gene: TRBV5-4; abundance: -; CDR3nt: TGTGCCAGCAGCTTGGAGGGAAACACCATATATTTT; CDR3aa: CASSLEGNTIYF
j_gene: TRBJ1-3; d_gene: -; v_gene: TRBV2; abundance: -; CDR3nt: TGTGCCAGCAGTGATGGCGCCCGATCTGGAAACACCATATATTTT; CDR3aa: CASSDGARSGNTIYF
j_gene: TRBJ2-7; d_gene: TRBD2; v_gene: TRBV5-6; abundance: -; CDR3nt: TGTGCCAGCACCCATGGGACTAGCGGGTTCTACGAGCAGTACTTC; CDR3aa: CASTHGTSGFYEQYF
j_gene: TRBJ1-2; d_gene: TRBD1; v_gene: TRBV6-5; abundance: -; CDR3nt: TGTGCCAGCAGTCCCTGGACAGGGTATGGCTACACCTTC; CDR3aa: CASSPWTGYGYTF
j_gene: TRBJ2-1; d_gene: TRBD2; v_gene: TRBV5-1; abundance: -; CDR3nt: TGCGCCAGCAGCCCCGCTAGCGGGAGTTACAATGAGCAGTTCTTC; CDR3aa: CASSPASGSYNEQFF
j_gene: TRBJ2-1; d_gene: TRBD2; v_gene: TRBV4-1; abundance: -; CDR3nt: TGCGCCAGCAGCCCACCGGGACTAGGCCTGAGTGTTAATGAGCAGTTCTTC; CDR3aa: CASSPPGLGLSVNEQFF
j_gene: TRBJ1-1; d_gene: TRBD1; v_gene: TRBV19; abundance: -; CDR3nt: TGTGCCAGTAGTCCCCACCGGGACAGGGTCTTCACTGAAGCTTTCTTT; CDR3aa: CASSPHRDRVFTEAFF
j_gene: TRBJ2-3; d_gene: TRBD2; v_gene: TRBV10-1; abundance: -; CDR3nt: TGCGCCAGCAGTACGGCGGGACTAGCGAACGGAACTAGCACAGATACGCAGTATTTT; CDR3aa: CASSTAGLANGTSTDTQYF
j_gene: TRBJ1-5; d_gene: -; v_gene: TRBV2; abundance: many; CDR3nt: TGTGCCAGCAGTGATAACCGCGGGTTTTACCAGCCCCAGCATTTT; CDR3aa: CASSDNRGFYQPQHF
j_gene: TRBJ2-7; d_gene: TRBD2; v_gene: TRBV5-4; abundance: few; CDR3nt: TGTGCCAGCAGCCCCGGGACTAGCGGGACGTACGAGCAGTACTTC; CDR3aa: CASSPGTSGTYEQYF
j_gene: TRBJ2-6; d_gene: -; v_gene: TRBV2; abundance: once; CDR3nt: TGTGCCAGCCGCGGGCCGGGATCTGGGGCCAACGTCCTGACTTTC; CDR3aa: CASRGPGSGANVLTF
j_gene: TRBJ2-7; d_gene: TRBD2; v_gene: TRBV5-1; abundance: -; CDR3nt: TGCGCCAGCAGCCCGCGAGCGGGGAGCTCCTACGAGCAGTACTTC; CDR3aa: CASSPRAGSSYEQYF
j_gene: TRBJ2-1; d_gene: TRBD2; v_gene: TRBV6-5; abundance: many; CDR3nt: TGTGCCAGCAGTTACGGGACTAGCGGGAGAAATGAGCAGTTCTTC; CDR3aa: CASSYGTSGRNEQFF
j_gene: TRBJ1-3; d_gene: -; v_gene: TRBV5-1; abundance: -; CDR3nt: TGCGCCAGCAGCGGGACGGTCTCTGGAAACACCATATATTTT; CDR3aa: CASSGTVSGNTIYF
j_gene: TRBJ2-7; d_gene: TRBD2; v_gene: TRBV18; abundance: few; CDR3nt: TGTGCCAGCCGCGGACTAGCGGGAGACTACGAGCAGTACTTC; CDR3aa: CASRGLAGDYEQYF
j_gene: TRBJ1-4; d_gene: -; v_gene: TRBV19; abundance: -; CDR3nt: TGTGCCAGTAGTATATTATTCGAGTCGTCAACTAATGAAAAACTGTTTTTT; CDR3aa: CASSILFESSTNEKLFF
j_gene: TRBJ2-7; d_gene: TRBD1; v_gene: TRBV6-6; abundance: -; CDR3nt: TGTGCCAGCAGTCTGGGGACAGGGCTATACGAGCAGTACTTC; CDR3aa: CASSLGTGLYEQYF